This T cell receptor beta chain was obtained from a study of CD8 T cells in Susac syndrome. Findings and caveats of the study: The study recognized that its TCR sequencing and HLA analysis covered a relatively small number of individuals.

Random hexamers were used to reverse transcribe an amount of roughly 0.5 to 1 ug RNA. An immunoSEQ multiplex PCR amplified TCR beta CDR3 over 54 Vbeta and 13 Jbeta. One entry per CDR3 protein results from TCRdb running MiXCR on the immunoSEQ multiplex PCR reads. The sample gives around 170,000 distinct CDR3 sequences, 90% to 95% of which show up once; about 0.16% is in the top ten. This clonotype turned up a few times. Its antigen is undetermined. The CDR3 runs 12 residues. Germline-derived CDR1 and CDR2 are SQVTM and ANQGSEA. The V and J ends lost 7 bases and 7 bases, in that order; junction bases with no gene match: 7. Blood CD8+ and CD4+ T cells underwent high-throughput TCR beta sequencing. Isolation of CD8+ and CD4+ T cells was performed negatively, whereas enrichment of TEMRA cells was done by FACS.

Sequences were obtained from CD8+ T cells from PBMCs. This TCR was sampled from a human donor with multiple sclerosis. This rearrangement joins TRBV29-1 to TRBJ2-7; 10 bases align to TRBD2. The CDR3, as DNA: TGCAGCGCTGCAGCGGGAGGGGGGGAGCAGTACTTC. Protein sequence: CSAAAGGGEQYF.